The entry that follows covers one T cell receptor (beta chain) sequence. This sample was taken from a study of blood T cells in healthy people across ages. PCR was performed a second time for roughly 7 to 12 cycles using a sample-barcoded 5' primer and a J-beta primer mix. TCRdb re-called the 5' RACE reads through MiXCR, storing one row per CDR3 protein. This sample has 750,000 to 950,000 distinct CDR3 sequences, with 25% to 35% found just once. The length of the CDR3 is 15 residues. V was cut by 0 bases and J by 0 bases, with 8 bases left in between. Germline V gene data show CDR1 as MGHRA and CDR2 as YSYEKL. Separately, the same data were catalogued under a study of T cells of mothers and their children. That work adds: Reverse transcription into cDNA received all extracted RNA, at roughly 1.6 ug per 15 ul.

The sample was blood. The chain links TRBV4-1 to TRBJ1-2; D is unclear. This TCR was recovered from a woman aged 40 to 50 in good health. In nucleotides, the CDR3 is TGCGCCAGCAGCCAAGAAAACAGAGCTAACTATGGCTACACCTTC. It codes for CASSQENRANYGYTF.